The rows below give T cell receptor beta chains drawn from one sample of a study of early T cells in non-severe SARS-CoV-2 infection. TCRdb analysed the 5' RACE reads with MiXCR anew, one entry per CDR3 protein. Of around 72,000 distinct CDR3 sequences listed, over 9% are singletons. Specimen: whole blood, collected at baseline. Receptors were obtained from an adult who was a healthcare worker with PCR-confirmed SARS-CoV-2 infection or an uninfected control (not recorded which). CDR3s include the opening cysteine and the closing phenylalanine or tryptophan. The D gene is left open where the match is weak. Size is stated for part of the rows, as once, few or many counts, or as a class when the clone is expanded.

V: TRBV28; D: -; size: -; J: TRBJ2-7; DNA: TGTGCCAGCAGTCCCGGGACAAAGGGATACGAGCAGTACTTC; CDR3: CASSPGTKGYEQYF
V: TRBV20-1; D: -; size: -; J: TRBJ2-1; DNA: TGCAGTGCTAGAGATGAGGGCTCCTACAATGAGCAGTTCTTC; CDR3: CSARDEGSYNEQFF
V: TRBV30; D: -; size: -; J: TRBJ1-1; DNA: TGTGCCTGGACCCAAGGGTCGAGAGCGGCTTTCTTT; CDR3: CAWTQGSRAAFF
V: TRBV6-1; D: -; size: -; J: TRBJ1-5; DNA: TGTGCCAGCAGTGAGCTACAGTCGAGTCAGCCCCAGCATTTT; CDR3: CASSELQSSQPQHF
V: TRBV7-2; D: -; size: -; J: TRBJ2-5; DNA: TGTGCCAGCAGCTTTTATGTACAAGAGACCCAGTACTTC; CDR3: CASSFYVQETQYF
V: TRBV6-5; D: -; size: -; J: TRBJ1-1; DNA: TGTGCCAGCAGTTACGCCTCAGACACTGAAGCTTTCTTT; CDR3: CASSYASDTEAFF
V: TRBV7-6; D: -; size: few; J: TRBJ1-3; DNA: TGTGCCAGCAGCTCAGACCCGAGCTCTGGAAACACCATATATTTT; CDR3: CASSSDPSSGNTIYF
V: TRBV19; D: -; size: few; J: TRBJ1-6; DNA: TGTGCCAGTAGTTCAGCCCGACAGCAAATATATAATTCACCCCTCCACTTT; CDR3: CASSSARQQIYNSPLHF
V: TRBV5-4; D: -; size: -; J: TRBJ2-3; DNA: TGTGCCAGCAGCTTGGGGGTAGCGGTTAGCACAGATACGCAGTATTTT; CDR3: CASSLGVAVSTDTQYF
V: TRBV2; D: -; size: few; J: TRBJ1-1; DNA: TGTGCCAGCAGACAATTCGGCACTGAAGCTTTCTTT; CDR3: CASRQFGTEAFF
V: TRBV7-2; D: -; size: -; J: TRBJ2-7; DNA: TGTGCCAGCAGCTTAGCTGGGGCCAGGTCGGGCTACGAGCAGTACTTC; CDR3: CASSLAGARSGYEQYF
V: TRBV4-3; D: TRBD2; size: many; J: TRBJ2-2; DNA: TGCGCCAGCAGCCTCCCGGGACTAGCGGGGATCGGGGAGCTGTTTTTT; CDR3: CASSLPGLAGIGELFF
V: TRBV4-1; D: TRBD1; size: many; J: TRBJ2-1; DNA: TGCGCCAGCAGCCGGACAGGGGGTAGAAGGTTTTACAATGAGCAGTTCTTC; CDR3: CASSRTGGRRFYNEQFF
V: TRBV10-3; D: -; size: -; J: TRBJ1-5; DNA: TGTGCCATCAGTGAGATGGGGGGCGGACAGCCCCAGCATTTT; CDR3: CAISEMGGGQPQHF
V: TRBV27; D: TRBD1; size: -; J: TRBJ2-7; DNA: TGTGCCAGCAGTGCCGGGACAGGGGGCTTCAACGAGCAGTACTTC; CDR3: CASSAGTGGFNEQYF
V: TRBV16; D: -; size: -; J: TRBJ1-1; DNA: TGTGCCAGCAGCCAAGATGGGCCTGAAGCTTTCTTT; CDR3: CASSQDGPEAFF
V: TRBV29-1; D: -; size: -; J: TRBJ2-7; DNA: TGCAGCGCCGCCTTAGGTTACGAGCAGTACTTC; CDR3: CSAALGYEQYF
V: TRBV5-1; D: -; size: few; J: TRBJ1-4; DNA: TGCGCCAGCAGCTTGGCCGGTGCCCAAAAGGAAAAACTGTTTTTT; CDR3: CASSLAGAQKEKLFF
V: TRBV3-1; D: -; size: -; J: TRBJ1-6; DNA: TGTGCCAGCAGCCAAGAGCGGGTAACACCCCTCCACTTT; CDR3: CASSQERVTPLHF
V: TRBV6-5; D: -; size: -; J: TRBJ2-1; DNA: TGTGCCAGCAGTTACGGCGGTGACTGGAATGAGCAGTTCTTC; CDR3: CASSYGGDWNEQFF
V: TRBV3-1; D: -; size: -; J: TRBJ2-1; DNA: TGTGCCAGCAGCCAAGAGTGGAGTTCCCCCAATGAGCAGTTCTTC; CDR3: CASSQEWSSPNEQFF
V: TRBV10-3; D: -; size: many; J: TRBJ2-7; DNA: TGTGCCATCAGTGTACGGGAAGAAGCCGAGCAGTACTTC; CDR3: CAISVREEAEQYF
V: TRBV20-1; D: TRBD2; size: -; J: TRBJ2-7; DNA: TGCAGTGCCGCCGGGACTAGCGGGGTCGTCCGGAGTGAGCAGTACTTC; CDR3: CSAAGTSGVVRSEQYF
V: TRBV7-3; D: -; size: few; J: TRBJ2-6; DNA: TGTGCCAGCACCCCCATCGCTACAGAGTACGGGGCCAACGTCCTGACTTTC; CDR3: CASTPIATEYGANVLTF
V: TRBV7-3; D: -; size: few; J: TRBJ2-2; DNA: TGTGCCAGCAGCTACCGACTAGACGGGGAGCTGTTTTTT; CDR3: CASSYRLDGELFF
V: TRBV7-9; D: -; size: many; J: TRBJ2-1; DNA: TGTGCCAGCAGCTTGGTACAGGGGAGGAATGAGCAGTTCTTC; CDR3: CASSLVQGRNEQFF
V: TRBV20-1; D: TRBD1; size: few; J: TRBJ2-5; DNA: TGCAGTGCTCGAAGACAGGGTGGGGGCAAGGAGACCCAGTACTTC; CDR3: CSARRQGGGKETQYF
V: TRBV14; D: TRBD1; size: many; J: TRBJ2-1; DNA: TGTGCCAGCAGCCAAGTTTGGGACAGATACAATGAGCAGTTCTTC; CDR3: CASSQVWDRYNEQFF
V: TRBV12-3/TRBV12-4; D: TRBD1; size: many; J: TRBJ2-7; DNA: TGTGCCAGCAGCCGGGACAGGGTCGACGAGCAGTACTTC; CDR3: CASSRDRVDEQYF
V: TRBV7-9; D: -; size: many; J: TRBJ2-7; DNA: TGTGCCAGCAGCTTAGGAGGGCAGCAGGCCTACGAGCAGTACTTC; CDR3: CASSLGGQQAYEQYF
V: TRBV5-3; D: TRBD1; size: few; J: TRBJ1-5; DNA: TGTGCCAGAAGCAGACCACAGGGGGCGCCGGGTTCGAATCAGCCCCAGCATTTT; CDR3: CARSRPQGAPGSNQPQHF
V: TRBV11-3; D: -; size: few; J: TRBJ2-2; DNA: TGTGCCAGCAGCTCGAGCACGAGAGGCGGGGAGCTGTTTTTT; CDR3: CASSSSTRGGELFF
V: TRBV21-1; D: -; size: few; J: TRBJ2-5; DNA: TGTGCCAGCAGCAAAGTGTCAGGGGGCGCGTGCGAGACCCAGTACTTC; CDR3: CASSKVSGGACETQYF
V: TRBV25-1; D: -; size: -; J: TRBJ2-3; DNA: TGTGCCAGCAGGGCAAACGCGGGCGCTGATGGGCAGTATTTT; CDR3: CASRANAGADGQYF
V: TRBV15; D: -; size: few; J: TRBJ2-5; DNA: TGTGCCACCCAGATGGGGGGCTCAGGAGAGACCCAGTACTTC; CDR3: CATQMGGSGETQYF
V: TRBV12-3/TRBV12-4; D: TRBD2; size: many; J: TRBJ2-3; DNA: TGTGCCAGCAGCCACCCGAGCAAGGGACTAGCGGGCACAGATACGCAGTATTTT; CDR3: CASSHPSKGLAGTDTQYF
V: TRBV12-3/TRBV12-4; D: -; size: -; J: TRBJ2-7; DNA: TGTGCCAGCAGTGCCGGACACTCGTCCTACGAGCAGTACTTC; CDR3: CASSAGHSSYEQYF
V: TRBV20-1; D: -; size: few; J: TRBJ1-1; DNA: TGCAGTGCTGTCCAGGTTTCGAACACTGAAGCTTTCTTT; CDR3: CSAVQVSNTEAFF
V: TRBV3-1; D: TRBD2; size: -; J: TRBJ2-3; DNA: TGTGCCAGCAGCCCCCTCGGACTAGCGGGGGTTACAGATACGCAGTATTTT; CDR3: CASSPLGLAGVTDTQYF
V: TRBV4-1; D: -; size: once; J: TRBJ1-4; DNA: TGCGCCAGCAGCCAAGAAATCAGGGGACATTATAATGAAAAACTGTTTTTT; CDR3: CASSQEIRGHYNEKLFF
V: TRBV6-5; D: TRBD1; size: few; J: TRBJ2-5; DNA: TGTGCCAGCAGTTACTTATCAGGGGGCGGAGAGACCCAGTACTTC; CDR3: CASSYLSGGGETQYF
V: TRBV20-1; D: TRBD2; size: few; J: TRBJ2-3; DNA: TGCAGTGCTACTAGCGGGGGGGATACGCAGTATTTT; CDR3: CSATSGGDTQYF
V: TRBV6-5; D: -; size: many; J: TRBJ1-2; DNA: TGTGCCAGCAGCCAGGACGTATTCTATGGCTACACCTTC; CDR3: CASSQDVFYGYTF
V: TRBV7-2; D: -; size: -; J: TRBJ1-4; DNA: TGTGCCAGCAGCCCAGGGACCGTAGGCCGTGAAAAACTGTTTTTT; CDR3: CASSPGTVGREKLFF
V: TRBV25-1; D: -; size: -; J: TRBJ2-7; DNA: TGTGCCAGCAGTGAATTGGGGAGCTCCTACGAGCAGTACTTC; CDR3: CASSELGSSYEQYF